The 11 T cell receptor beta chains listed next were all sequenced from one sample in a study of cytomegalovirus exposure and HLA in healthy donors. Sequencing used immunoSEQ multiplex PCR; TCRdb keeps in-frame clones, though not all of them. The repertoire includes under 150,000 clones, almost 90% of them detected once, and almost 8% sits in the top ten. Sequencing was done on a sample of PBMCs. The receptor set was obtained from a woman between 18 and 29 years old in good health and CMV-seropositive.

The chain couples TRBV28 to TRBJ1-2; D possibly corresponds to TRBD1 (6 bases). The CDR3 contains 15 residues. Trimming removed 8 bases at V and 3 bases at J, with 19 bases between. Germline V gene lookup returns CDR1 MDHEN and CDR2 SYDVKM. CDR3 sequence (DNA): TGTGCCAGCTCCAGCACCAGGGGACGATACTATGGCTACACCTTC. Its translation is CASSSTRGRYYGYTF.

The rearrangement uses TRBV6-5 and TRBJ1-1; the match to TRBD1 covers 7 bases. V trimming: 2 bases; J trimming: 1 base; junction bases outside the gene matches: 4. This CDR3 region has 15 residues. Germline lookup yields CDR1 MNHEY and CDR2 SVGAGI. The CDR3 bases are TGTGCCAGCAGTTACGGGGGGACAGCGAACACTGAAGCTTTCTTT. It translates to CASSYGGTANTEAFF.

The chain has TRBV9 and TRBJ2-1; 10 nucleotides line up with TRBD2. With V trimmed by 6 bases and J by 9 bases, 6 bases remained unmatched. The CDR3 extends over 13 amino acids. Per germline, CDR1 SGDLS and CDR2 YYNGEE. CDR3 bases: TGTGCCAGCACTAGCGGGAGCCTGGGTGAGCAGTTCTTC. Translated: CASTSGSLGEQFF.

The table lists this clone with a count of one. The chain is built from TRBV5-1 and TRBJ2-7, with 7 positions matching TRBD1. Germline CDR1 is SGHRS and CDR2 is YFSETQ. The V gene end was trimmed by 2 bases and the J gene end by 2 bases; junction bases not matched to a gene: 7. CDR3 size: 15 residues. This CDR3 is CASSFEGQGAYEQYF. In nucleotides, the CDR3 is TGCGCCAGCAGCTTCGAGGGGCAGGGGGCCTACGAGCAGTACTTC.

The CDR3 coding sequence is TGTGCCAGCAGTGAGACCGGACTAGCGGGGGGGCTATACGAGCAGTACTTC. Translation gives CASSETGLAGGLYEQYF. This sequence joins TRBV2 and TRBJ2-7, with 15 bases fitting TRBD2. V lost 3 bases to trimming and J lost 4 bases; unmatched junction nucleotides: 7. The CDR3 has 17 amino acids. Per germline, CDR1 SNHLY and CDR2 FYNNEI. Using reference TRBV2 and TRBJ2-7 for the parts outside the CDR3, the full variable domain is EPEVTQTPSHQVTQMGQEVILRCVPISNHLYFYWYRQILGQKVEFLVSFYNNEISEKSEIFDDQFSVERPDGSNFTLKIRSTKLEDSAMYFCASSETGLAGGLYEQYFGPGTRLTVT.

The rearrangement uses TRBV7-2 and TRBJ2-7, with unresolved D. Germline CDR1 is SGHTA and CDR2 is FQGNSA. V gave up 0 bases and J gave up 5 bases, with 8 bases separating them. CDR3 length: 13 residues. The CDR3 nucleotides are TGTGCCAGCAGCTTAGCGACGAGGAACGAGCAGTACTTC. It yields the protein CASSLATRNEQYF. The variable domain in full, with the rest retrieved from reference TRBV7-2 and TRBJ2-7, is GAGVSQSPSNKVTEKGKDVELRCDPISGHTALYWYRQSLGQGLEFLIYFQGNSAPDKSGLPSDRFSAERTGGSVSTLTIQRTQQEDSAVYLCASSLATRNEQYFGPGTRLTVT.

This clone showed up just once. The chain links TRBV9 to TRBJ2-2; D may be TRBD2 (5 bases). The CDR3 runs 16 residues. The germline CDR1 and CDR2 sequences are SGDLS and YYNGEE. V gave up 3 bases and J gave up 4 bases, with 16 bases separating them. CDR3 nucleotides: TGTGCCAGCAGCGGGGGAGAAGGTGGCGGCACCGGGGAGCTGTTTTTT. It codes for CASSGGEGGGTGELFF.

CDR3 residues: CASSSRGGGAPYEQYF. Written as DNA, the CDR3 is TGTGCCAGCAGCTCGCGAGGGGGCGGGGCACCCTACGAGCAGTACTTC. The chain uses TRBV7-2 and TRBJ2-7; tentatively, D is TRBD1 (7 bases). The V end was cut by 4 bases, the J end by 2 bases, with 18 bases between. Germline V lookup: CDR1 SGHTA, CDR2 FQGNSA. This CDR3 contains 16 residues.

This chain's CDR3 is CASKEVTDNEQFF. The CDR3 DNA is TGCGCCAGCAAGGAGGTTACGGACAATGAGCAGTTCTTC. This chain joins TRBV5-1 and TRBJ2-1; D might be TRBD2 (5 bases). Trimming took 6 bases from V and 5 from J, leaving 12 bases between them. CDR3 length: 13 amino acids. Looked up from germline, CDR1 is SGHRS and CDR2 is YFSETQ.

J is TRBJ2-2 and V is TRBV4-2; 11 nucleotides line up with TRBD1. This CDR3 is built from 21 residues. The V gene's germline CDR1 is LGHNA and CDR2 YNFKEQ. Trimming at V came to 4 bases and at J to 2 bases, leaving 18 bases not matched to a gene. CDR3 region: CASSLQPQTGTGGANTGELFF. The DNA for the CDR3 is TGTGCCAGCAGCCTCCAACCCCAAACCGGGACAGGGGGTGCAAACACCGGGGAGCTGTTTTTT.

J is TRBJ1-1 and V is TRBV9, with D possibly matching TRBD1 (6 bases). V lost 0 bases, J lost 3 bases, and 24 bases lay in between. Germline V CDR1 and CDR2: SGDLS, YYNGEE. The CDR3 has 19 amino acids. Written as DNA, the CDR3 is TGTGCCAGCAGCGTAGTAGCCCCAGGGGTTGGGAGTCGGTACACTGAAGCTTTCTTT. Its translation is CASSVVAPGVGSRYTEAFF. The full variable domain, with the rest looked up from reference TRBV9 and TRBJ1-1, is DSGVTQTPKHLITATGQRVTLRCSPRSGDLSVYWYQQSLDQGLQFLIQYYNGEERAKGNILERFSAQQFPDLHSELNLSSLELGDSALYFCASSVVAPGVGSRYTEAFFGQGTRLTVV.